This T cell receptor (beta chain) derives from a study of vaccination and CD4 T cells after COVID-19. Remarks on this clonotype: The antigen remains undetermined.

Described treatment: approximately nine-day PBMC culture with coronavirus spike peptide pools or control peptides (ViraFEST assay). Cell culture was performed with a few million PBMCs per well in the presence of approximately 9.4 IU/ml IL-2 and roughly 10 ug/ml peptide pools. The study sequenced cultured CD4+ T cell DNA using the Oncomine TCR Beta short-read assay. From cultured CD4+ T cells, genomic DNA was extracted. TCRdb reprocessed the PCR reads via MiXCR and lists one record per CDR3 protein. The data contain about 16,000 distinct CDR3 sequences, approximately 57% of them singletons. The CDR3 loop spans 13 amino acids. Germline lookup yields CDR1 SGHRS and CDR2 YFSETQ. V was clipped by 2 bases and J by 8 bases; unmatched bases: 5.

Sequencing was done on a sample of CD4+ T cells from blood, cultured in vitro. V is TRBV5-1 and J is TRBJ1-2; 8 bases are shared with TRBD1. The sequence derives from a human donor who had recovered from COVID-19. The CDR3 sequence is CASSFGQGEGYTF. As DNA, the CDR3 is TGCGCCAGCAGCTTCGGACAGGGAGAAGGCTACACCTTC.